Included here is one T cell receptor (beta chain) sequence, with context. V lost 4 bases and J lost 5, with 15 bases in between. Germline CDR1 is SGHNT and CDR2 is YYREEE (reference sequence). The CDR3 spans 14 residues. This sample stems from a study of shared clonotypes between healthy human individuals. The overall study: A couple of female and three male donors aged 18 to 49 were enrolled.

Only in-frame clones appear in the TCRdb table, and some are missing; sequencing was by immunoSEQ multiplex PCR. The sample contains roughly 520,000 clones, 90% to 96% of which appear only once. The V and J genes are TRBV5-4 and TRBJ2-5; weak D call: TRBD1 (7 bases). Sequencing was performed on naive CD4+ T cells sorted from blood. As to subset: CD45RA+ positively selected. The sequence came from a young woman in good health. CDR3 DNA sequence: TGTGCCAGCAGCGGCAGGGGGGCCAGGGAGACCCAGTACTTC. This translates into CASSGRGARETQYF. The whole variable domain, remainder taken from reference TRBV5-4 and TRBJ2-5, is ETGVTQSPTHLIKTRGQQVTLRCSSQSGHNTVSWYQQALGQGPQFIFQYYREEENGRGNFPPRFSGLQFPNYSSELNVNALELDDSALYLCASSGRGARETQYFGPGTRLLVL.